The clone carrying this T cell receptor (beta chain) was observed a handful of times. Its antigen is not identified. This entry is derived from a study of CD8 T cells in ankylosing spondylitis. Regarding the study as a whole: Reports say disease-linked clones showed up significantly more in matched ankylosing spondylitis synovial fluid. Prior literature has documented some motif variants in synovial fluid and blood from reactive arthritis. For ankylosing spondylitis blood, a TCR beta motif of about eight highly homologous variants appeared characteristic. Relatively scarce in peripheral blood, disease-linked clones were CD8+.

Quantitative barcoded 5'-RACE was used to prepare TCR beta libraries. TCRdb processed the 5' RACE reads anew with MiXCR; each CDR3 protein has one entry. Counted here are about 800,000 distinct CDR3 sequences, about an eighth occurring once; the ten biggest clones make up about 0.5%. Sequencing used blood, either unsorted or a sorted T cell fraction (not recorded which). The receptor's source is a male donor with ankylosing spondylitis.

CDR3 DNA: TGCAGCTCCTACAGGGTCAACACAGATACGCAGTATTTT. This gives the protein CSSYRVNTDTQYF. The chain carries TRBV29-1 and TRBJ2-3; maybe TRBD1 (6 bases). The V and J ends lost 8 bases and 2 bases respectively, with 14 bases between them. This CDR3 has 13 amino acids. Per germline, CDR1 SQVTM and CDR2 ANQGSEA.